This T cell receptor (beta chain) was captured by sequencing in a study of T cells expressing NK-cell markers. Following a re-call of the 5' RACE reads, TCRdb has one entry per CDR3 protein and lacks DNA. The table lists fewer than 400,000 distinct CDR3 sequences. To note about this clonotype: Its antigen is still unknown.

Germline CDR1 and CDR2: LGHNT and FRNRAP. This CDR3 has 16 residues. Study-wide findings and caveats: For several donors, these clonotypes were likewise the leading ones in the CD3+CD56-NKG2C+ fraction.

The V call is TRBV12-5, the J call TRBJ2-7; TCRdb outputs TRBD1, but without DNA this stays unchecked. This clonotype was obtained from a man aged 18 to 69 in good health. Sequenced sample: blood T cells: a sorted CD56 or NKG2C T cell subset, CD4+ or CD8+ T cells, or bulk PBMC T cells (not recorded which). CDR3 in amino acids: CASGLGYRRSTYEQYF.